This T cell receptor (beta chain) comes out of a study of cytomegalovirus exposure and HLA in healthy donors. The CDR3 is 13 residues long. Between the trimmed V and J ends, which lost 8 bases and 1 base, there was a span of 11 bases. The germline gives CDR1 MNHEY, CDR2 SVGAGI. Method: immunoSEQ multiplex PCR; TCRdb's copy keeps in-frame clones and lacks some. The table records about 65,000 clones, 90% to 95% of them present only once. The receptor was isolated from a woman aged 18 to 35 in good health and CMV-seronegative. The rearrangement uses TRBV6-5 and TRBJ1-1; D gene ambiguous. Sequencing was carried out using PBMCs. The chain's CDR3 is CASAGGPNTEAFF. The CDR3 coding sequence is TGTGCCAGCGCCGGTGGGCCGAACACTGAAGCTTTCTTT.